This entry is about one TCR beta chain. Its recognized antigen is unknown. No qualities accompany the bases; no much larger clone lies one base away. The germline V gene yields SQVTM for CDR1 and ANQGSEA for CDR2. Here V drops 2 bases and J drops 0 bases, and the junction holds 5 bases not matched to any gene. The CDR3 runs 18 residues from the cysteine to the phenylalanine. Only the CDR3 DNA is retained, 54 bases long and in frame from the first base. The sample belongs to a study of blood T cell repertoires in COVID-19 (dated by TCRdb to the early 2020s). In the study overall: Samples from collaborators originated in the United States, Italy and Spain and spanned both the acute and convalescent phases of COVID-19. Where available, HLA class I and class II types were taken from metadata supplied by the sample provider and were not determined by assay-based typing. Sample metadata almost always included a de-identified subject ID, COVID-19 status, age in years and sex. The repertoires were made available in a free public database intended to serve as a resource for research on the immune response to SARS-CoV-2. Samples were obtained from the ongoing ImmuneRACE study (first 160 participants) and from roughly 1,300 subjects provided by 6 global collaborators. Subjects who had been exposed to COVID-19, were actively infected with it, or had recovered from it provided the deeply sampled blood TCRbeta repertoires that made up the dataset. The material from the prospective study consisted of cDNA or gDNA derived from T cells, B-cell-depleted T cells, or PBMCs. Results and caveats for the whole study, not just this receptor: Clinical and demographic metadata were provided uncurated, with the amount varying by source and participant.

TCRbeta CDR3 regions were amplified from genomic DNA by means of the immunoSEQ Assay, a bias-controlled multiplex PCR. The study's processing was this. The number of nucleated cells in each sample was estimated from the amplification of reference gene primers within the assay. To quantify the absolute abundance of each unique TCRbeta CDR3 rearrangement, sequence reads were collapsed and filtered. Productive Simpson clonality was computed per sample as the square root of Simpson's diversity index over productive rearrangements. As stored in TCRdb, this immuneACCESS dataset retains in-frame rearrangements with V and J assigned. A fraction of the clones does not appear; measured against another copy, unresolved V genes explain less than half of the discrepancy, and the remainder lacks a known reason. V and J calls and clone size are copied from that table; D and trimming were computed from the DNA. The sample records about 250,000 clones, nearly 90% of which are singletons. The ten largest account for 4% to 5% of the sample.

Another Seattle source contributed samples from volunteer blood donors who had recovered from COVID-19. Collaborating institutions collected whole blood in K2EDTA tubes following their own protocols. Collaborator samples were shipped for TCRbeta analysis as frozen whole blood, isolated PBMCs, or DNA extracted from either sample type. The rearrangement combines TRBV29-1 with TRBJ2-1; 15 junctional bases match TRBD2. The origin of this receptor is a woman in her forties who had recovered from COVID-19. What was sequenced was peripheral blood. The DNA is TGCAGCGTTGAACGGACTAGCGGGGGGGTAAACTCCTACAATGAGCAGTTCTTC. This is translated as CSVERTSGGVNSYNEQFF.